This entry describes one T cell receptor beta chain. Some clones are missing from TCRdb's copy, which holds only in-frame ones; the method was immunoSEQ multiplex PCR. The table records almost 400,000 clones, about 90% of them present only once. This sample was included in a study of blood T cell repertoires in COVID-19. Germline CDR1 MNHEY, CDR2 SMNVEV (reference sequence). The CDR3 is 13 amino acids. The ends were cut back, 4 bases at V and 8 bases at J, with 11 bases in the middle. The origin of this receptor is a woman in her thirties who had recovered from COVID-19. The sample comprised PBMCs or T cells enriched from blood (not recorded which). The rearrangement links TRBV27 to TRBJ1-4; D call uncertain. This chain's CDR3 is CASSYSRGEKLFF. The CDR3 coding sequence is TGTGCCAGCAGTTACAGCCGGGGAGAAAAACTGTTTTTT.